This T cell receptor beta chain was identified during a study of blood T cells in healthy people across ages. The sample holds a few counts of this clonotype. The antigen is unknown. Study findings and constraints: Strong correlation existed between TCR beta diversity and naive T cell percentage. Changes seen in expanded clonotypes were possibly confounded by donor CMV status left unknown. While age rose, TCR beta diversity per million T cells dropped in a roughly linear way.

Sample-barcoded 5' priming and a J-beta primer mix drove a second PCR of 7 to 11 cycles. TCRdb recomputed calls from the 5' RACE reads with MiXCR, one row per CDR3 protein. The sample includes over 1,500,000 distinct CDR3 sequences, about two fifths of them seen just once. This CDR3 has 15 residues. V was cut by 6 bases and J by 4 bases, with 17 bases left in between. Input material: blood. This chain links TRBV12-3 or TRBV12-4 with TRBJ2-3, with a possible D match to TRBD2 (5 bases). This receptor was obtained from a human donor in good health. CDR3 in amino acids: CASSPQSGIADTQYF. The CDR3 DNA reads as TGTGCCAGCAGCCCTCAGTCCGGGATCGCAGATACGCAGTATTTT.